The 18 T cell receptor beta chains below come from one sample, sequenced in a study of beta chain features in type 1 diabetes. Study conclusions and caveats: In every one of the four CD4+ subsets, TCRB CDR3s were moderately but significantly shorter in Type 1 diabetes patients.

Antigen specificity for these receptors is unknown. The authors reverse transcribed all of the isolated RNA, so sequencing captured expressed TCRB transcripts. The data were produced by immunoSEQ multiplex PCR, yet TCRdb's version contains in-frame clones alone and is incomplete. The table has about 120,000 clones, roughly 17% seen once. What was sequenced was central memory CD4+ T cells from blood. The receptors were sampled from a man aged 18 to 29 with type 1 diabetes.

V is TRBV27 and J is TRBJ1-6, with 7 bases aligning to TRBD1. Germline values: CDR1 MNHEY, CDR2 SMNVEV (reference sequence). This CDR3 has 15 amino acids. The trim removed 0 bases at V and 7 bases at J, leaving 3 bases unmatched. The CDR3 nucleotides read TGTGCCAGCAGTTTATCCGACAGGGCGAATTCACCCCTCCACTTT. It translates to CASSLSDRANSPLHF.

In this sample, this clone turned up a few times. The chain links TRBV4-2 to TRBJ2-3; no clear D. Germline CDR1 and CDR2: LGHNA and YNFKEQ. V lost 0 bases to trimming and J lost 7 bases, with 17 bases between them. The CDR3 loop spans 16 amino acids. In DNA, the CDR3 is TGTGCCAGCAGCCAAGATGCGGAGCTCCCTTTAAATACGCAGTATTTT. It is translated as CASSQDAELPLNTQYF.

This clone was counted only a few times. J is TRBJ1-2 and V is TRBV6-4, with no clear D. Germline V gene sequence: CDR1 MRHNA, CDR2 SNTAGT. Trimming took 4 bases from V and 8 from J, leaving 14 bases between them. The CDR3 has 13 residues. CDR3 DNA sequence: TGTGCCAGCAGTGGAATAGGGTCGAGAGGCTACACCTTC. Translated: CASSGIGSRGYTF.

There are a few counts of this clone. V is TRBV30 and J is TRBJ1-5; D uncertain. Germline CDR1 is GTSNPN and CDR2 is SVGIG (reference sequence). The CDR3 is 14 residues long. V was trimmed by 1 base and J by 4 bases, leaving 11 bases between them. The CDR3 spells CAWSAHIKNQPQHF. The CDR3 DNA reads TGTGCCTGGAGTGCACATATAAAGAATCAGCCCCAGCATTTT.

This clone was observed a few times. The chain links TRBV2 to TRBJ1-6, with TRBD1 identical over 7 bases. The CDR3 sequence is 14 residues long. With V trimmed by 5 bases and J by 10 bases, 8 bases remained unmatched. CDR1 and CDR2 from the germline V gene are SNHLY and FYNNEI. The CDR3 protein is CASSKTGPESPLHF. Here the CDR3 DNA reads TGTGCCAGCAGTAAGACAGGGCCTGAGTCACCCCTCCACTTT.

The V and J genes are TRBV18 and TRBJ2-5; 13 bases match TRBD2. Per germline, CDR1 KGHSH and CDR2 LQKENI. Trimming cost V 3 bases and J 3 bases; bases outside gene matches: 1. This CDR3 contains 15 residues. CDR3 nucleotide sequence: TGTGCCAGCTCACCCGGGACTAGCGGGGAAGAGACCCAGTACTTC. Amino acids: CASSPGTSGEETQYF. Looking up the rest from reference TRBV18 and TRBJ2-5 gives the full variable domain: NAGVMQNPRHLVRRRGQEARLRCSPMKGHSHVYWYRQLPEEGLKFMVYLQKENIIDESGMPKERFSAEFPKEGPSILRIQQVVRGDSAAYFCASSPGTSGEETQYFGPGTRLLVL.

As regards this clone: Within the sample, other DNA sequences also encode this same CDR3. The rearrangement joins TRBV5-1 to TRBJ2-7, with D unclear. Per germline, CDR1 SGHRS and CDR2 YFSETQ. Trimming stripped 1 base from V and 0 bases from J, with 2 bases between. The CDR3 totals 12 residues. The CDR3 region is CASSLSSYEQYF. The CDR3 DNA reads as TGCGCCAGCAGCTTGAGCTCCTACGAGCAGTACTTC.

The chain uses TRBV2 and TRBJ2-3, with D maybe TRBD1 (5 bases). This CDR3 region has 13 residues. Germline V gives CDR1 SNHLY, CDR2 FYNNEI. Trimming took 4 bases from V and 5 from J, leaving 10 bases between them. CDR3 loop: CASSAVRGDTQYF. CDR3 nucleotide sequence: TGTGCCAGCAGTGCGGTTAGGGGAGATACGCAGTATTTT.

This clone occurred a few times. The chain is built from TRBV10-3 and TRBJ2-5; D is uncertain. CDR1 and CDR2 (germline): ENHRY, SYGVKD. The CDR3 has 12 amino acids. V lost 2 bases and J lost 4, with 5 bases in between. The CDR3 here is CAISELPETQYF. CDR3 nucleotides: TGTGCCATCAGTGAGCTTCCAGAGACCCAGTACTTC.

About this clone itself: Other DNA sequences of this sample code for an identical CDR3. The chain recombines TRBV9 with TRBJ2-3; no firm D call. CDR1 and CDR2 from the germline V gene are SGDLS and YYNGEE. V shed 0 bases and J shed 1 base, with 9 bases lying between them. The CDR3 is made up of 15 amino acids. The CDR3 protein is CASSVEGSRTDTQYF. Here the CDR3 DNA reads TGTGCCAGCAGCGTAGAGGGTTCTCGCACAGATACGCAGTATTTT.

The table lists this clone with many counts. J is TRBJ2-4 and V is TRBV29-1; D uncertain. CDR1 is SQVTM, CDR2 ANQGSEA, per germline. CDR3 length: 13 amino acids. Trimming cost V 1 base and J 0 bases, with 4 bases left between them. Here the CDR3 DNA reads TGCAGCGTTGAAGCAGTAGCCAAAAACATTCAGTACTTC. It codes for CSVEAVAKNIQYF. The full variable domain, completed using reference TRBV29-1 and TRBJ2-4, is SAVISQKPSRDICQRGTSLTIQCQVDSQVTMMFWYRQQPGQSLTLIATANQGSEATYESGFVIDKFPISRPNLTFSTLTVSNMSPEDSSIYLCSVEAVAKNIQYFGAGTRLSVL.

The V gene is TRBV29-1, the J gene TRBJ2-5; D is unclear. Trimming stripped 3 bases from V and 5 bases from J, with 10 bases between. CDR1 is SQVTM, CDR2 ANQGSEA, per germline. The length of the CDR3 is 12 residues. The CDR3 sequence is CSVDSIGETQYF. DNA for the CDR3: TGCAGCGTTGATAGTATCGGGGAGACCCAGTACTTC.

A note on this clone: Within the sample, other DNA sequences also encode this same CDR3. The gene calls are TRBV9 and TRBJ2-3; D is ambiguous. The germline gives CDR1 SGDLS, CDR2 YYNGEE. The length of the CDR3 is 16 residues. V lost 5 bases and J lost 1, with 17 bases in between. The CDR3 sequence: CASSVLGEPRTDTQYF. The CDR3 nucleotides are TGTGCCAGCAGTGTTCTTGGAGAACCCCGCACAGATACGCAGTATTTT.

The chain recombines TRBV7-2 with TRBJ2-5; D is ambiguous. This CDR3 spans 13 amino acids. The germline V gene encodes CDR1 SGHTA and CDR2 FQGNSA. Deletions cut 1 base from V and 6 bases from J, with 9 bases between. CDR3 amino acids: CASSLEGVQTQYF. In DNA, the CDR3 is TGTGCCAGCAGCTTAGAAGGAGTACAGACCCAGTACTTC.

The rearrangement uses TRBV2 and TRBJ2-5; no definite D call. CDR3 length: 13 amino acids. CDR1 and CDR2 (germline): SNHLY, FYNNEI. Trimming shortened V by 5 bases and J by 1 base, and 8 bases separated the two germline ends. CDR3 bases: TGTGCCAGCAGTAAGAACCGCCAAGAGACCCAGTACTTC. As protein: CASSKNRQETQYF.

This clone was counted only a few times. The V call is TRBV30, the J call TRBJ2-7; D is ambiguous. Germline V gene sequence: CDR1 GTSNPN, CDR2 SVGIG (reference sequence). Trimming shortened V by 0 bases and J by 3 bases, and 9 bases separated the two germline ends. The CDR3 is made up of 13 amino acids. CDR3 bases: TGTGCCTGGAGTGTACTTGACCTCTACGAGCAGTACTTC. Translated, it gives CAWSVLDLYEQYF. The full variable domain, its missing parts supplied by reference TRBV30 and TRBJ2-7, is SQTIHQWPATLVQPVGSPLSLECTVEGTSNPNLYWYRQAAGRGLQLLFYSVGIGQISSEVPQNLSASRPQDRQFILSSKKLLLSDSGFYLCAWSVLDLYEQYFGPGTRLTVT.

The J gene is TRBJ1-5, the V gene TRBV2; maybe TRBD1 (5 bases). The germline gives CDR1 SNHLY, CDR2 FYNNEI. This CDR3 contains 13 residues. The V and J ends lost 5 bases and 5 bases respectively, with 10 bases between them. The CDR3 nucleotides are TGTGCCAGCAGTCAGGGATTAGATCAGCCCCAGCATTTT. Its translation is CASSQGLDQPQHF.

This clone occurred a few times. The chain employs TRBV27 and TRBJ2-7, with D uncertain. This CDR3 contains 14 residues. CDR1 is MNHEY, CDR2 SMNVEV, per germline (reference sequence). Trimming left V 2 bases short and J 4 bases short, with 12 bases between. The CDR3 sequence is CASSLRRNDYEQYF. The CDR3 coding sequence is TGTGCCAGCAGTTTACGCAGGAACGATTACGAGCAGTACTTC.